This entry describes one TCR beta chain. As for time point: baseline, week 1 (first vaccination visit). Documented treatment: pre-vaccination baseline after standard-of-care therapy. These data are taken from a study of a mutant IDH1 vaccine in newly diagnosed glioma. TCRdb's table, derived via immunoSEQ multiplex PCR, lists solely in-frame clones and lacks some. The sample carries 90,000 to 100,000 clones, around 90% recorded once. The CDR3 spans 9 residues. Germline CDR1 MNHEY, CDR2 SMNVEV (reference sequence). The V gene lost 9 bases and the J gene lost 8 bases, with 8 bases spanning the gap. The sequence came from a woman between 45 and 65 years old with glioma. The starting material was PBMCs, obtained from a glioma patient treated with radiotherapy, temozolomide or both. The rearrangement links TRBV27 to TRBJ2-7; the D gene is possibly TRBD1 (5 bases). The CDR3 loop reads CARWGKQYF. DNA of the CDR3: TGTGCCAGATGGGGCAAGCAGTACTTC.